This T cell receptor (beta chain) emerged from a study of shared clonotypes between healthy human individuals. Study-wide findings and caveats: Naive subsets usually exceeded memory subsets in estimated richness. When naive CD4 clonotypes were compared across four donors, 4% to 5.5% were shared. Incomplete sequencing of sorted subsets was indicated by rarefaction despite large depth.

In the case of this clone: Its specificity is unknown.

CDR1 is SGHVS, CDR2 FQNEAQ, per germline. J lost 6 bases, V lost 5 bases, and 7 bases had no gene match. The CDR3 totals 16 residues. The authors split each subset's genomic DNA evenly across several immunoSEQ plates. Here immunoSEQ multiplex PCR was the method, and the copy in TCRdb shows in-frame clones only, minus some. The table records about 1 million clones, 70% to 80% of them present only once. Source material: memory CD4+ T cells sorted from blood. The subset here: CD45RA-negative fraction. V gene TRBV7-8 combines with J gene TRBJ2-1; 13 bases align to TRBD2. This receptor was taken from a man aged 18 to 29 in good health. This CDR3 is CASSPTGTSGINEQFF. In DNA form, the CDR3 reads TGTGCCAGCAGCCCGACTGGGACTAGCGGGATCAATGAGCAGTTCTTC.